Included here is one TCR beta chain sequence, with context. Its antigen remains undetermined. No base qualities exist here, and no much larger clone lies one base off it. The source of the sample is a study of blood T cell repertoires in COVID-19 (dated by TCRdb to about 2020). Context from the whole study: Samples covering the acute and convalescent phases of COVID-19 were provided by collaborators in the United States, Italy and Spain. Deeply sampled blood TCRbeta repertoires from subjects exposed to, actively infected with, or recovered from COVID-19 were included in the dataset. Nearly every sample came with metadata listing a de-identified subject ID, COVID-19 status, age in years and sex. Where HLA class I and class II types were available, the types were taken from metadata supplied by the sample provider, not from assay-based typing. The prospective study material was composed of cDNA or gDNA derived from T cells, B-cell-depleted T cells, or PBMCs. The samples were drawn from two sources: the first 160 participants of the ongoing ImmuneRACE study, and 1,200 or so subjects contributed by 6 global collaborators. The repertoires were made available in a free public database intended to serve as a resource for research on the immune response to SARS-CoV-2.

In the prospective study, participants were about 18 to 100 years old, resided in 24 geographic areas of the United States, and were enrolled through a virtual design. In the prospective study, participants were assigned to cohorts based on the clinical history participants reported in a screening survey and a study questionnaire. Exposed participants had been in contact, within 2 weeks of entering the study, with a person who had a PCR-confirmed or clinician-diagnosed case of COVID-19. Each participant in the prospective study had whole blood, serum and a nasopharyngeal or oropharyngeal swab collected by mobile phlebotomists. Prospective study participants could optionally give additional blood draws and questionnaires over an approximately 2-month period. Blood samples from the prospective study were shipped frozen or at room temperature prior to DNA extraction. The immunoSEQ Assay, a bias-controlled multiplex PCR, was used to amplify TCRbeta CDR3 regions from genomic DNA. The paper's data handling went like this. The number of nucleated cells in each sample was estimated from the amplification of reference gene primers within the assay. To quantify the absolute abundance of each unique TCRbeta CDR3 rearrangement, sequence reads were collapsed and filtered. For each sample, productive Simpson clonality was calculated as the square root of Simpson's diversity index over productive rearrangements. In its TCRdb copy, this immuneACCESS table keeps in-frame sequences only and misses some clones. Where compared with another copy, unresolved V genes explain less than half of these, and the others have no known cause. For V, J and clone size, that table is used; D and trimming come from the DNA. This sample is represented by around 320,000 clones; 90% of them were singletons. Roughly 3.9% of the sample is in the top ten clones.

Study-level results and caveats: Clinical and demographic metadata were provided uncurated, with the amount varying by source and participant.

The sequence derives from a woman in her twenties or thirties who had been exposed to COVID-19. Input material: PBMCs or T cells enriched from blood (not recorded which).

The CDR3 region reads CSASPGDRGSYEQYF. The DNA is as follows: TGCAGTGCTAGTCCCGGGGACAGGGGATCCTACGAGCAGTACTTC. The chain was built from TRBV20-1 and TRBJ2-7, with TRBD1 matching 10 junction bases. The CDR3 contains 15 residues, cysteine and phenylalanine counted. The kept DNA is CDR3 alone, 45 bases in frame from the first base. Looking up the germline V gene (reference sequence) yields CDR1 DFQATT and CDR2 SNEGSKA. V trim: 3 bases; J trim: 1 base; unmatched bases: 6.